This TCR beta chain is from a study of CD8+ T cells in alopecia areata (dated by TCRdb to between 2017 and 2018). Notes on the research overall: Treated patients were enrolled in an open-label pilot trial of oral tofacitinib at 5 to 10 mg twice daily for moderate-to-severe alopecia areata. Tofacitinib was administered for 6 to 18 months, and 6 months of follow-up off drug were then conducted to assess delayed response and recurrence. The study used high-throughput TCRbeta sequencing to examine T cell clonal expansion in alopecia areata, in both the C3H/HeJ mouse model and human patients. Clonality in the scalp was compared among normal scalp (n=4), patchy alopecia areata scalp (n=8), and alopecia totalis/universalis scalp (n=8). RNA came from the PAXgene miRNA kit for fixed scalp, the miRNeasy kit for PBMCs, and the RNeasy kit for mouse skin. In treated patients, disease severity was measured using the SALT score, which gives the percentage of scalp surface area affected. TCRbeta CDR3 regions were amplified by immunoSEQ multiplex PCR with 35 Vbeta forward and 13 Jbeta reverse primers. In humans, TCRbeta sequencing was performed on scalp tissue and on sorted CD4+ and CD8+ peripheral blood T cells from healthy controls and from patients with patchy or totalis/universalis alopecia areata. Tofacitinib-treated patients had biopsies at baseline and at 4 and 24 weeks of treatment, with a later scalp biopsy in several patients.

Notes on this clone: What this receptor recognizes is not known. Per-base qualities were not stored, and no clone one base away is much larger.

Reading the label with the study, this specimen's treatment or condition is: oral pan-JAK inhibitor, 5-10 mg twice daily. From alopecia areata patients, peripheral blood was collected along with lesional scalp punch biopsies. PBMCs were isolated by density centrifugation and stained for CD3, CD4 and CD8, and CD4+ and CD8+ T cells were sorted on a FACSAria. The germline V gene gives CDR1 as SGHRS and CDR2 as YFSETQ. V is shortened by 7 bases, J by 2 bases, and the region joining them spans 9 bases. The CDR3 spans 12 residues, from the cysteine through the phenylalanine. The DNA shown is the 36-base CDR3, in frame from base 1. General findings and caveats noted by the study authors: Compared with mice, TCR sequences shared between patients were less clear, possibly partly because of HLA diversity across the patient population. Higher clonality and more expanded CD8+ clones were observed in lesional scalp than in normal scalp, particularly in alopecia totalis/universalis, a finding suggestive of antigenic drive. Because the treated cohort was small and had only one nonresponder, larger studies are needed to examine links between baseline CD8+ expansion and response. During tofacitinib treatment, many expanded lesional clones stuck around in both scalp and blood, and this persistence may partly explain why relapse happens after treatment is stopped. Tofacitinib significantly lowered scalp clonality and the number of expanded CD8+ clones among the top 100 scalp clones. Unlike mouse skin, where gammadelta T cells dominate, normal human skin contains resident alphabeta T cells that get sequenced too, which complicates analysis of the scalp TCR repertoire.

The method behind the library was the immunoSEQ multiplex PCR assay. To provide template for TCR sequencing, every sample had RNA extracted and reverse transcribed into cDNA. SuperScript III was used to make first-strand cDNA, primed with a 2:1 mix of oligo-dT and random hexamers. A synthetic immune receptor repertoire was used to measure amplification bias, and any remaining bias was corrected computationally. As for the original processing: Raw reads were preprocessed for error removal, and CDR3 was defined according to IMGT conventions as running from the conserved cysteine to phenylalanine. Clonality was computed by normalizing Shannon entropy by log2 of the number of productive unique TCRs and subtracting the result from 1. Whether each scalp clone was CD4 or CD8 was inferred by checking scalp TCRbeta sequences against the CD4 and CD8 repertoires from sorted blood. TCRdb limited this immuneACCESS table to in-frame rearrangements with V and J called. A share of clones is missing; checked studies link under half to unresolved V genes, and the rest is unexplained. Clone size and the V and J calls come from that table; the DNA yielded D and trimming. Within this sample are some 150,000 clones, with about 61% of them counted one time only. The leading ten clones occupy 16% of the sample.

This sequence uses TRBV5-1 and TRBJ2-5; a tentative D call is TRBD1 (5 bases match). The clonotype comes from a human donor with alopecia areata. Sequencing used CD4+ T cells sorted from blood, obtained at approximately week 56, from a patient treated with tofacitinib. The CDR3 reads CASSAGQETQYF. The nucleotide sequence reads TGCGCCAGCTCCGCAGGGCAAGAGACCCAGTACTTC. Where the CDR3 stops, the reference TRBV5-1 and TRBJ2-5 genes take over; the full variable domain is KAGVTQTPRYLIKTRGQQVTLSCSPISGHRSVSWYQQTPGQGLQFLFEYFSETQRNKGNFPGRFSGRQFSNSRSEMNVSTLELGDSALYLCASSAGQETQYFGPGTRLLVL.